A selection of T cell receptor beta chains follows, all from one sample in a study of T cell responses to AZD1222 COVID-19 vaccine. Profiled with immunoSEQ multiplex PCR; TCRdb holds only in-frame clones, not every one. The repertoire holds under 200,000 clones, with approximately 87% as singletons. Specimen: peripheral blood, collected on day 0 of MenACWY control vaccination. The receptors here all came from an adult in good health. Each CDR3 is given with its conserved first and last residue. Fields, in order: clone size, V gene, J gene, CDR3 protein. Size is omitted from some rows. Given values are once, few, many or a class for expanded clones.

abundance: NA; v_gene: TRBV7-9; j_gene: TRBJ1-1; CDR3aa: CASSSTGTGGDTEAFF
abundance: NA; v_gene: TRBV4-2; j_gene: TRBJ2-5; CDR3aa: CASSQVGGGETQYF
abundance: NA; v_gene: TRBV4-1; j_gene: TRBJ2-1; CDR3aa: CASSQVQGRNEQFF
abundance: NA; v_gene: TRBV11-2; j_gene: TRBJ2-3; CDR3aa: CASSFVLAGTDTQYF
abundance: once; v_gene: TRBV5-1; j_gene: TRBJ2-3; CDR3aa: CASSLWGASGALGTDTQYF
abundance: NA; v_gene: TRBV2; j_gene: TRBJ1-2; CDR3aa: CASSVGQGGYGYTF
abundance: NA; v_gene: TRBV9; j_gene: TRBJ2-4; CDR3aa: CASSASGENIQYF
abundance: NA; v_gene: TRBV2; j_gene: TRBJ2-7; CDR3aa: CASSTLKSRGLEPPSSYEQYF
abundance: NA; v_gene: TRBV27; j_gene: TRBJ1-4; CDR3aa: CASGAVSTNEKLFF
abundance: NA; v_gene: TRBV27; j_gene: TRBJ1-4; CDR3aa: CASSWTLLGKLFF
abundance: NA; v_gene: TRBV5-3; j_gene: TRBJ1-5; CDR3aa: CASRGGNQPQHF
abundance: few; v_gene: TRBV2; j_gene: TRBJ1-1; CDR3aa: CASSSPGLQENTEAFF
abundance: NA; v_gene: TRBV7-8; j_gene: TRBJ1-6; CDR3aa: CASSFVQYNSPLHF
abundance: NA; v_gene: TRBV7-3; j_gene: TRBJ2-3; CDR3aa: CASSLRQGGTDTQYF
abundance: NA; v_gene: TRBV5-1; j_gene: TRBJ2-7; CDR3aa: CASSSTTGGFQYF
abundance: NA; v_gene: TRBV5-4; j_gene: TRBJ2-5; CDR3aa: CASSFPGQGATETQYF
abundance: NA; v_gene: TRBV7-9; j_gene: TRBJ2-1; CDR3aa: CASSLGRGVEQFF
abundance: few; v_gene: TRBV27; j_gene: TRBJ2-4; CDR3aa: CASSLWDREAKNIQYF
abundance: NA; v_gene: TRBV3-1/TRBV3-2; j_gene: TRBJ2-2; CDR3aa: CASSQGLVNTGELFF
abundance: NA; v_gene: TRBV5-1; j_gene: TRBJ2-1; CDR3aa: CASSLGQVDYNEQFF
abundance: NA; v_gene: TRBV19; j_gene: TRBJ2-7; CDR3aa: CASSIQGEGLYEQYF
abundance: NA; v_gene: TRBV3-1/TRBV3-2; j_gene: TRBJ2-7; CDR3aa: CASSLDYEQYF
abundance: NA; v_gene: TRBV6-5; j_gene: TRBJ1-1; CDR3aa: CASSSLGQAGTEAFF
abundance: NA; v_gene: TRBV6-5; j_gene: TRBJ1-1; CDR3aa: CASSWGGMNTEAFF
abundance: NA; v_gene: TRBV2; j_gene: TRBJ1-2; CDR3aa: CASSGDRGNGYTF
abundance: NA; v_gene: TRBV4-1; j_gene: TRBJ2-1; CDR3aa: CASSRVVAVYNEQFF
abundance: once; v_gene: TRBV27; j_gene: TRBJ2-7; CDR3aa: CASSLSQTDYEQYF
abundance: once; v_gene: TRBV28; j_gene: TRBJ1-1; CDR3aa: CASSQPTGVTEAFF
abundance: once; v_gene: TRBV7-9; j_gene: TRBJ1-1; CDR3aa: CASSLSENTEAFF
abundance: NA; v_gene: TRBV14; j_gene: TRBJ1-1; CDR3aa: CASSQETEGEAFF
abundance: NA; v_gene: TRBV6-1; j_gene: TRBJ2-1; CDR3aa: CASSDGLLGEQFF
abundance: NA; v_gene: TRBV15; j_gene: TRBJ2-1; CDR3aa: CATSRDRLQGAYNEQFF
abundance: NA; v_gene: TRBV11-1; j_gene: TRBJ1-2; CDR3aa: CASSGTGNYGYTF
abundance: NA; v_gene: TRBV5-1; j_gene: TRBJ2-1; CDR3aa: CASTGLRSNYNEQFF
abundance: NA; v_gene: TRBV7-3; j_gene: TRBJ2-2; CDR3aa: CASSLAGGGTGELFF
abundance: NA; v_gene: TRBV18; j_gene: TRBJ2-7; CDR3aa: CASSPMGNYEQYF
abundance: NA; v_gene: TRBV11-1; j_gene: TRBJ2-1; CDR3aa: CASSQGLLKFF
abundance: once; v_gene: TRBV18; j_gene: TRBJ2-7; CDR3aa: CASSPPLAAAYEQYF
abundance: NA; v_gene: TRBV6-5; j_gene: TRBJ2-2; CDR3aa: CASISAHFTTGELFF
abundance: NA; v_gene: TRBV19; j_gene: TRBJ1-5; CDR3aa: CASNRDRGNVNQPQHF
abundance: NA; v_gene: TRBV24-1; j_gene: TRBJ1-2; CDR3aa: CATSPGTNGYTF
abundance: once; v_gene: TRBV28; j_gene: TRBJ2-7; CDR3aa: CASSSTTQGYEQYF
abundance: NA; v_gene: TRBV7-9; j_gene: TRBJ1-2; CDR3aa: CASIDGQVGGYTF
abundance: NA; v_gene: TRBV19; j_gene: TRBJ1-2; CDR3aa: CATVTVLRGYTF
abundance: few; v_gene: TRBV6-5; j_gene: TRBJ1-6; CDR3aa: CASVPQGIHSPLHF
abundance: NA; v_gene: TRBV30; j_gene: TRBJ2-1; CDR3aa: CAWSVQRRGAVFF
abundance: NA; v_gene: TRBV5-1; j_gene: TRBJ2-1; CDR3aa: CASSLRYEQFF
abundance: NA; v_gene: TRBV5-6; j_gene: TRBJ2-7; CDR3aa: CASSRRSGALYEQYF
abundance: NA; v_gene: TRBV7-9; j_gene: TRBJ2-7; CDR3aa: CASSLGDITDEQYF
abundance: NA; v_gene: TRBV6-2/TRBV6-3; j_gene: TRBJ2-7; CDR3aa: CASSWEGGTYEQYF
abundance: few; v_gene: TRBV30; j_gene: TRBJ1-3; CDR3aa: CAWSVQSGNTIYF
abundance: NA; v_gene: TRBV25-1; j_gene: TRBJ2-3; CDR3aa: CASSEDVAGNRDTQYF
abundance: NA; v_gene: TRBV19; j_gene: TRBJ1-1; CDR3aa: CASSGLGATNTEAFF
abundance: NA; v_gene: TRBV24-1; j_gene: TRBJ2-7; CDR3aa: CATSDSGTGSYEQYF
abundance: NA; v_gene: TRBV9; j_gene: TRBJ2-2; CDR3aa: CASSVPGRELFF
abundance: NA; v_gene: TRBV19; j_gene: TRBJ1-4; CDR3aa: CASRGQGAQFGEKLFF
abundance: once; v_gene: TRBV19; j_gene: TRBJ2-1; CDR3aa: CASSLRLEQFF
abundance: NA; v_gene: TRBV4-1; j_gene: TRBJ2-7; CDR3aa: CASSQDRGGIIYEQYF
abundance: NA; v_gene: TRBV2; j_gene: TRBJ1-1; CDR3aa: CASSVLTGGTEAFF